This T cell receptor beta chain is from a study of CD8 T cells in Susac syndrome. CDR3 length: 19 amino acids. Germline values: CDR1 MNHEY, CDR2 SVGEGT. Losses at the gene ends were 1 base for V and 0 bases for J; bases not matched to a gene: 14. Reverse transcription of about 0.45 to 1 ug RNA was carried out with random hexamers. Amplification of TCR beta CDR3 was carried out by immunoSEQ multiplex PCR, which covered 54 Vbeta and 13 Jbeta segments. TCRdb itself ran the immunoSEQ multiplex PCR reads through MiXCR, one entry per CDR3 protein. Here the sample spans approximately 140,000 distinct CDR3 sequences, roughly 80% being singletons. Sequencing of TCR beta was performed on blood CD8+ and CD4+ T cells. The CD8+ and CD4+ T cells were negatively isolated, with the TEMRA cells enriched by FACS.

The sample was CD8+ T cells from PBMCs. The sequence was collected from a human donor with multiple sclerosis. The chain couples TRBV6-2 or TRBV6-3 to TRBJ2-7; 8 positions match TRBD2. The chain's CDR3 is CASSYYDAGGVKSSYEQYV. DNA of the CDR3: TGTGCCAGCAGTTACTACGACGCGGGAGGTGTAAAGAGCTCCTACGAGCAGTACGTC.